Described below is a single T cell receptor beta chain sequence and its context. This clonotype was seen a handful of times. The target of this receptor is not known. Base qualities were left out, and no much larger clone turns up one base away. CDR1 and CDR2 (MDHEN, SYDVKM) derive from the germline V gene. V is clipped by 5 bases and J by 7 bases, and the sequence between their germline boundaries is 17 bases long. The CDR3 runs 15 residues from the cysteine to the phenylalanine. CDR3 DNA only is kept here, 45 bases in frame from base 1. Donors were 40 or so systemically healthy Caucasian individuals from Russia aged about 6 to 100 years. Each donor gave 9.5 to 10 milliliters of peripheral blood, drawn into EDTA-treated Vacutainer tubes. Ficoll-Paque density-gradient centrifugation was used to isolate PBMCs, with at least 6 million obtained per sample. Total RNA, at least 6 micrograms per sample, was extracted from PBMCs with Trizol reagent. The percentages of naive CD45RAhigh/CD27high T cells were determined by flow cytometry on a PBMC aliquot from every donor.

The data were taken from a study of blood T cells in healthy people across ages (dated by TCRdb to the mid-2010s). A note on the overall study: In model experiments, roughly one uniquely barcoded TCR beta cDNA molecule per two T cells was captured by template switching. The study measured age-related changes in TCR beta repertoire diversity using deep sequencing normalized with unique cDNA molecular identifiers. The donors were divided into four age groups: young (average 16 years), middle-aged (about 40), aged (around 67) and long-lived (82). To avoid experimental bias, donors of different ages were randomly spread across the sequencing lanes. Two additional independent replicas of 1 million unique cDNA reads from the same blood draw were analyzed for two donors (one aged 18 to 29 and one aged 80 or older).

Summary of the overall study and its limitations: A strong correlation was found between observed TCR beta diversity and the percentage of naive T cells measured by flow cytometry. Compared with the aged group, the long-lived group had more naive CD4+ T cells, fewer expanded clones and increased TCR diversity, a pattern suggesting age selection. Because the CMV infection status of the donors was unknown, age-related changes in expanded clonotypes may potentially have been confounded. As age increased, observed TCR beta diversity per million T cells dropped in a roughly linear way, and a significant reduction was already evident by age around 41. Because profiling used bulk unsorted PBMCs, naive and antigen-experienced compartments could not be compared conclusively. Total diversity estimates from one million sequenced T cells were considered lower bounds and underestimates.

Library prep was done by 5' RACE. Instrument used: Illumina HiSeq 2500. A second roughly 6 to 12 cycle PCR used a sample-barcoded 5' primer and a J-beta primer mix. Each TCR beta cDNA molecule received a unique molecular identifier from a template-switch 5' adaptor carrying 12 random nucleotides. Each sample yielded at least 3 million CDR3-containing paired-end reads. First-strand cDNA synthesis was performed from all RNA using the Mint cDNA synthesis kit, with priming by a TRBC-specific oligonucleotide. Following uracil-DNA glycosylase treatment, a first 18-cycle PCR with universal primers M1SS and BC2_uni_R was performed on all cDNA. As for the authors' bioinformatics: For normalization, 1 million high-quality reads, each with a distinct molecular identifier, were randomly selected from each sample. Instead of being binned into consensus sequences, reads that shared molecular identifiers were thrown out. MiTCR, run with a Q25 quality threshold and the strictest error-elimination algorithm, handled CDR3 identification, clonotype clustering and error correction. A nonparametric unseen species model using Euler transformation provided a lower-bound estimate of total TCR beta diversity. The public sequencing data were trimmed at Q25 with fastp and processed into clonotypes with MiXCR by TCRdb, which kept only in-frame beta chains. Identical CDR3 protein sequences are pooled into one entry, listed with their most common genes and DNA. The V and J calls follow TCRdb's processing rather than the paper's. For this sample the table gives about 1.1 million distinct CDR3 sequences, of which 35% to 45% were detected only once. The top ten clonotypes cover roughly 13% of the sample.

The chain employs TRBV28 and TRBJ1-4, with an unclear D gene assignment. This sequence originates from a man younger than 35 in good health. Material for sequencing was blood. The CDR3 in this case is CASSPDTLGGEKLFF. In nucleotides, the sequence is TGTGCCAGCAGTCCTGACACTCTGGGAGGTGAAAAACTGTTTTTT.